These 6 T cell receptor beta chains originate from one sample sequenced in a study of T cell responses to AZD1222 COVID-19 vaccine. Data came from immunoSEQ multiplex PCR; TCRdb stores just in-frame clones and leaves some out. The sample lists about 110,000 clones, around 82% seen once, with around 9.9% in the top ten. This sample comprised peripheral blood, obtained on day 0 of AZD1222 vaccination. Every receptor here comes from an adult in good health.

The chain has TRBV7-9 and TRBJ1-5, with 10 bases that match TRBD1. CDR3 length equals 16 residues. V lost 4 bases, J lost 4 bases, and 7 bases stayed unmatched. Germline lookup yields CDR1 SEHNR and CDR2 FQNEAQ (reference sequence). CDR3 coding DNA: TGTGCCAGCAGCTCCACCGGGACAGGGGCTAATCAGCCCCAGCATTTT. Translating it yields CASSSTGTGANQPQHF.

The chain couples TRBV25-1 to TRBJ2-7, with D perhaps TRBD2 (6 bases). The germline CDR1 and CDR2 sequences are MGHDK and SYGVNS. The CDR3 sequence is 13 residues long. V dropped 8 bases and J dropped 0 bases, with 11 bases sitting between them. The CDR3 coding sequence is TGTGCCAGCCGCGGGACGCACTCCTACGAGCAGTACTTC. Encoded protein: CASRGTHSYEQYF.

The rearrangement joins TRBV6-5 to TRBJ1-4, with 10 bases lining up with TRBD1. J was trimmed by 6 bases and V by 6 bases; bases with no gene match: 7. Germline V gene data show CDR1 as MNHEY and CDR2 as SVGAGI. This CDR3 has 15 residues. The CDR3 is CASSDAGTGDEKLFF. The DNA for the CDR3 is TGTGCCAGCAGCGATGCCGGGACAGGGGATGAAAAACTGTTTTTT.

This chain connects TRBV5-1 to TRBJ2-7, with D possibly being TRBD2 (6 bases). V dropped 2 bases and J dropped 3 bases, with 12 bases sitting between them. The CDR3 is 14 residues long. The germline V gene has CDR1 SGHRS and CDR2 YFSETQ. Here the CDR3 DNA reads TGCGCCAGCAGCTTCGATTCGGGACTCTACGAGCAGTACTTC. As protein: CASSFDSGLYEQYF.

This chain joins TRBV30 and TRBJ1-2; D remains unclear. Germline CDR1 GTSNPN, CDR2 SVGIG (reference sequence). There are 15 residues in the CDR3. With 4 bases removed from V and 8 bases from J, the gap between germline ends came to 23 bases. CDR3 in amino acids: CAWIRRSGNYAGYTF. CDR3 coding DNA: TGTGCCTGGATCCGAAGAAGTGGAAACTATGCGGGCTACACCTTC.

This clone occurred many times. The rearrangement links TRBV27 to TRBJ1-5; D remains unclear. CDR3 size: 12 residues. Trimming pared 7 bases from V and 6 bases from J, leaving 10 bases between. Germline assignment: CDR1 MNHEY and CDR2 SMNVEV (reference sequence). The CDR3 reads CASNSVGQPQHF. The CDR3 DNA follows: TGTGCCAGCAATTCAGTGGGTCAGCCCCAGCATTTT.